Below, 17 T cell receptor beta chains from the same sample are listed, as sequenced in a study of beta chain features in type 1 diabetes. Whole-study results and caveats: People with Type 1 diabetes carried modestly yet significantly shorter TCRB CDR3s in all four CD4+ subsets.

These receptors have no identified antigens. Isolated RNA was reverse transcribed in full, so expressed TCRB transcripts were sequenced. Profiled with immunoSEQ multiplex PCR; TCRdb holds only in-frame clones, not every one. The sample includes over 150,000 clones, 6% to 9% of them seen just once. Specimen: central memory CD4+ T cells from blood. The receptor source for this set is a man aged 18 to 30 with type 1 diabetes.

J is TRBJ1-1 and V is TRBV19; D gene uncertain. This CDR3 is built from 13 residues. The germline V gene has CDR1 LNHDA and CDR2 SQIVND (reference sequence). Trimming took off 3 bases at V and 7 bases at J, with 12 bases between the two ends. The CDR3, as DNA: TGTGCCAGTAGTATCCCCCCGACGGGTGAAGCTTTCTTT. Translation: CASSIPPTGEAFF.

This clone came up a few times. The chain uses TRBV4-1 and TRBJ2-1, with 12 positions matching TRBD2. Trimming at V came to 4 bases and at J to 3 bases, leaving 7 bases not matched to a gene. Germline CDR1 is MGHRA and CDR2 is YSYEKL. CDR3 length: 17 amino acids. CDR3 protein: CASSLAWTSGNYNEQFF. The CDR3 nucleotides are TGCGCCAGCAGCCTCGCCTGGACTAGCGGGAACTACAATGAGCAGTTCTTC.

V usage is TRBV7-9 and J usage is TRBJ2-1, with D maybe TRBD2 (5 bases). Germline V lookup: CDR1 SEHNR, CDR2 FQNEAQ (reference sequence). V was pared by 5 bases and J by 7 bases, with 12 bases between. CDR3 length equals 13 residues. The CDR3 coding sequence is TGTGCCAGCAGCACCGGACTGGCTAATGAGCAGTTCTTC. Translation gives CASSTGLANEQFF.

The CDR3 sequence: CASSQEAKDTGELFF. DNA for the CDR3: TGTGCCAGCAGCCAAGAAGCGAAGGACACCGGGGAGCTGTTTTTT. This chain joins TRBV4-2 and TRBJ2-2, with D uncertain. Trimming took off 0 bases at V and 3 bases at J, with 8 bases between the two ends. Germline-derived CDR1 and CDR2 are LGHNA and YNFKEQ. The CDR3 runs 15 residues.

This chain joins TRBV19 and TRBJ2-7, with 12 bases that match TRBD2. Germline values: CDR1 LNHDA, CDR2 SQIVND (reference sequence). The V and J ends lost 6 bases and 6 bases, in that order; junction bases with no gene match: 6. This CDR3 region has 14 residues. CDR3 sequence reads: CASSMGTSGREQYF. CDR3 sequence (DNA): TGTGCCAGTAGCATGGGGACTAGCGGGCGCGAGCAGTACTTC.

The chain employs TRBV5-6 and TRBJ2-5, with D hard to call. This CDR3 has 13 residues. Germline V gene lookup returns CDR1 SGHDT and CDR2 YYEEEE. V lost 7 bases and J lost 1, with 11 bases in between. CDR3 coding DNA: TGTGCCAGCCTATCACGCGGCCAAGAGACCCAGTACTTC. This codes for CASLSRGQETQYF.

On this clone itself: At one boundary the junction diverges from the germline segment, which might be a read error. The gene calls are TRBV5-6 and TRBJ2-5, with D perhaps matching TRBD1 (5 bases). Looked up from germline, CDR1 is SGHDT and CDR2 is YYEEEE. This CDR3 contains 14 residues. CDR3 in DNA: TGTGCCAGCAGCTTGGAAACAGGCCAAGGGACCCAGTACTTC. Its protein is CASSLETGQGTQYF.

This clone was counted a few times. J is TRBJ2-1 and V is TRBV9; TRBD2 matches 8 bases. This CDR3 region has 14 residues. J was trimmed by 6 bases and V by 1 base; bases with no gene match: 3. Germline-derived CDR1 and CDR2 are SGDLS and YYNGEE. The CDR3 is CASSVMTSVNEQFF. Written as DNA, the CDR3 is TGTGCCAGCAGCGTAATGACTAGCGTCAATGAGCAGTTCTTC.

A few counts support this clone. Written as DNA, the CDR3 is TGCGCCAGCAGCTTGGAATCGGGTCTCGAGGGCTACACCTTC. It translates to CASSLESGLEGYTF. The chain combines TRBV5-1 with TRBJ1-2; D is unclear. Trimming left V 0 bases short and J 8 bases short, with 14 bases between. CDR1 and CDR2 from the germline V gene are SGHRS and YFSETQ. The CDR3 is made up of 14 amino acids.

The genes are TRBV30 and TRBJ2-7, with D maybe TRBD2 (5 bases). Trimming left V 0 bases short and J 9 bases short, with 12 bases between. CDR3 length: 12 amino acids. Germline CDR1 GTSNPN, CDR2 SVGIG (reference sequence). The CDR3 here is CAWSVRPGRQYF. CDR3 bases: TGTGCCTGGAGTGTACGACCGGGAAGGCAGTACTTC. Looking up the rest from reference TRBV30 and TRBJ2-7 gives the full variable domain: SQTIHQWPATLVQPVGSPLSLECTVEGTSNPNLYWYRQAAGRGLQLLFYSVGIGQISSEVPQNLSASRPQDRQFILSSKKLLLSDSGFYLCAWSVRPGRQYFGPGTRLTVT.

The V call is TRBV28, the J call TRBJ2-6; tentative D call: TRBD1 (5 bases). The germline V gene has CDR1 MDHEN and CDR2 SYDVKM. V was shortened by 6 bases and J by 2 bases, with 14 bases between the two germline ends. The CDR3 is 16 amino acids. This CDR3 reads CASRTRQLAGANVLTF. Written as DNA, the CDR3 is TGTGCCAGCAGAACCCGACAGCTCGCTGGGGCCAACGTCCTGACTTTC.

The V and J genes are TRBV5-5 and TRBJ1-1; a possible D gene is TRBD1 (6 bases). The CDR3 runs to 15 residues. CDR1 and CDR2 from the germline V gene are SGHKS and YYEKEE (reference sequence). Trimming stripped 0 bases from V and 3 bases from J, with 12 bases between. Written as DNA, the CDR3 is TGTGCCAGCAGCTTGGCATGGGGGCGGGACACTGAAGCTTTCTTT. Amino acid sequence: CASSLAWGRDTEAFF.

The chain carries TRBV30 and TRBJ1-1; a possible D gene is TRBD1 (5 bases). Trimming took off 3 bases at V and 4 bases at J, with 15 bases between the two ends. Germline V gene sequence: CDR1 GTSNPN, CDR2 SVGIG (reference sequence). The CDR3 sequence is 14 residues long. The CDR3 coding sequence is TGTGCCTGGAGACAGGACGGTAGGGGCACTGAAGCTTTCTTT. This encodes CAWRQDGRGTEAFF.

The V and J genes are TRBV5-4 and TRBJ1-2, with 7 bases matching TRBD1. Germline CDR1 and CDR2: SGHNT and YYREEE (reference sequence). This CDR3 is 13 amino acids long. The V segment lost 0 bases and the J segment 8 bases; nucleotides outside the gene matches: 4. The CDR3 here is CASSLGQGRGYTF. For the CDR3, the DNA is TGTGCCAGCAGCTTGGGACAGGGCCGGGGCTACACCTTC.

V gene TRBV30 combines with J gene TRBJ1-2; tentatively, D is TRBD1 (5 bases). Germline loops: CDR1 GTSNPN, CDR2 SVGIG (reference sequence). CDR3 size: 13 residues. V shed 2 bases and J shed 7 bases, with 14 bases lying between them. CDR3: CAWSMTAQGGYTF. CDR3 sequence (DNA): TGTGCCTGGAGTATGACAGCCCAGGGTGGCTACACCTTC. The complete variable domain, with remaining parts taken from reference TRBV30 and TRBJ1-2, reads SQTIHQWPATLVQPVGSPLSLECTVEGTSNPNLYWYRQAAGRGLQLLFYSVGIGQISSEVPQNLSASRPQDRQFILSSKKLLLSDSGFYLCAWSMTAQGGYTFGSGTRLTVV.

With regard to this clone: Other DNA variants within this sample encode the same CDR3. The rearrangement uses TRBV7-2 and TRBJ1-2; D is perhaps TRBD1 (6 bases). The CDR3 consists of 12 residues. Trimming stripped 5 bases from V and 5 bases from J, with 9 bases between. Germline-derived CDR1 and CDR2 are SGHTA and FQGNSA. Here the CDR3 reads CASSIQGYGYTF. The CDR3 region has the DNA TGTGCCAGCAGCATACAGGGATATGGCTACACCTTC.

This chain links TRBV7-9 with TRBJ2-7; D unresolved. With 5 bases removed from V and 2 bases from J, the gap between germline ends came to 19 bases. Germline CDR1 reads SEHNR; CDR2 reads FQNEAQ (reference sequence). This CDR3 has 16 residues. The CDR3, as DNA: TGTGCCAGCAGCCCAATGCTAGAATATTCTACCTACGAGCAGTACTTC. Its translation: CASSPMLEYSTYEQYF.